This T cell receptor (beta chain) was observed in a study of blood T cell repertoires in COVID-19. About the study: Sample material is recorded as cDNA or gDNA derived from T cells, B-cell-depleted T cells, or PBMCs.

The data were produced by immunoSEQ multiplex PCR, yet TCRdb's version contains in-frame clones alone and is incomplete. The sample holds 210,000 or so clones, about 88% seen once. The V end was cut by 11 bases, the J end by 0 bases, with 11 bases between. Germline values: CDR1 ENHRY, CDR2 SYGVKD. The CDR3 spans 14 residues. Sequencing was performed on peripheral blood. The sequence derives from a woman in her thirties or forties who had recovered from COVID-19. The rearrangement uses TRBV10-3 and TRBJ1-6; no clear D. The DNA for the CDR3 is TGTGCCGCCCAAGGCGGCTCCTATAATTCACCCCTCCACTTT. Protein: CAAQGGSYNSPLHF.